What follows are 28 T cell receptor beta chains derived from one specimen sequenced in a study of cytomegalovirus exposure and HLA in healthy donors. PCR was performed using 60 Vbeta and 13 Jbeta primers. Sequenced by immunoSEQ multiplex PCR; TCRdb stores in-frame clones only, minus some. The sample lists fewer than 250,000 clones; 70% to 80% were seen once. The sequencing input was PBMCs. The receptors stem from a woman aged 30 to 39 in good health and CMV-seropositive.

This clone is a singleton in its sample. The chain joins TRBV7-9 to TRBJ2-1, with 11 bases fitting TRBD2. Germline V gene sequence: CDR1 SEHNR, CDR2 FQNEAQ (reference sequence). The CDR3 length is 16 residues. After removal of 6 bases from V and 7 bases from J, the junction contained 11 bases not matched to a gene. Here the CDR3 reads CASSSGGASGRNEQFF. The DNA of the CDR3 is TGTGCCAGCAGTTCAGGCGGGGCTAGCGGGAGGAATGAGCAGTTCTTC.

J is TRBJ2-1 and V is TRBV11-2; 8 bases map to TRBD2. V gave up 3 bases and J gave up 8 bases; unmatched junction bases: 9. CDR3 length: 15 amino acids. Germline V gene sequence: CDR1 SGHAT, CDR2 FQNNGV. Here the CDR3 DNA reads TGTGCCAGCAGCTTCCCCGGCGGGAGGATCCATGAGCAGTTCTTC. Translation: CASSFPGGRIHEQFF.

The chain joins TRBV4-3 to TRBJ2-5, with TRBD1 matching 10 bases. This CDR3 spans 16 amino acids. The germline V gene has CDR1 LGHNA and CDR2 YSLEER. After removal of 0 bases from V and 5 bases from J, the junction contained 6 bases not matched to a gene. The CDR3 bases are TGCGCCAGCAGCCAAGATGGGGACAGGGGAAGGGAGACCCAGTACTTC. It translates to CASSQDGDRGRETQYF.

CDR3 sequence reads: CASSQWTENYGYTF. In DNA form, the CDR3 reads TGCGCCAGCAGCCAGTGGACAGAGAACTATGGCTACACCTTC. J is TRBJ1-2 and V is TRBV5-1, with a tentative D call TRBD1 (6 bases). CDR1 SGHRS and CDR2 YFSETQ come from the germline V gene. V gave up 4 bases and J gave up 2 bases, with 12 bases separating them. This CDR3 spans 14 amino acids. Filled out from reference TRBV5-1 and TRBJ1-2, the complete variable domain reads KAGVTQTPRYLIKTRGQQVTLSCSPISGHRSVSWYQQTPGQGLQFLFEYFSETQRNKGNFPGRFSGRQFSNSRSEMNVSTLELGDSALYLCASSQWTENYGYTFGSGTRLTVV.

The chain carries TRBV7-9 and TRBJ1-3, with a tentative D call TRBD1 (6 bases). V was trimmed by 5 bases and J by 3 bases, leaving 14 bases between them. CDR1 SEHNR and CDR2 FQNEAQ come from the germline V gene (reference sequence). The CDR3 covers 15 residues. The DNA for the CDR3 is TGTGCCAGCAGCACCCCGGGGGGCTTTGGAAACACCATATATTTT. Encoded protein: CASSTPGGFGNTIYF.

V gene TRBV27 combines with J gene TRBJ2-7; maybe TRBD2 (5 bases). CDR1 is MNHEY and CDR2 is SMNVEV in the germline V gene (reference sequence). V lost 6 bases and J lost 0, with 12 bases in between. The CDR3 extends over 14 amino acids. The CDR3 nucleotides read TGTGCCAGCAGGGGAGTGGTCTCCTCCTACGAGCAGTACTTC. Its translation: CASRGVVSSYEQYF.

This rearrangement joins TRBV10-3 to TRBJ2-5; 10 bases align to TRBD1. Trimming at V came to 8 bases and at J to 5 bases, leaving 8 bases not matched to a gene. CDR3 length: 14 residues. Germline CDR1 reads ENHRY; CDR2 reads SYGVKD. CDR3 residues: CAIAGTGEGETQYF. The CDR3 nucleotides are TGTGCCATCGCGGGGACAGGGGAGGGGGAGACCCAGTACTTC.

This clone was observed a few times. The chain joins TRBV19 to TRBJ1-3; D is ambiguous. The CDR3 loop spans 14 amino acids. V was shortened by 11 bases and J by 0 bases, with 14 bases between the two germline ends. Per the germline V gene, CDR1 is LNHDA and CDR2 is SQIVND (reference sequence). This CDR3 is CAAMQRRSGNTIYF. Here the CDR3 DNA reads TGTGCCGCGATGCAGCGGCGCTCTGGAAACACCATATATTTT.

This chain links TRBV6-4 with TRBJ2-6; the D is unclear. Trimming removed 2 bases from V and 0 bases from J, with 14 bases in between. Germline-derived CDR1 and CDR2 are MRHNA and SNTAGT. CDR3 size: 18 residues. CDR3 residues: CASSDPLDPSSGANVLTF. In nucleotides, the CDR3 is TGTGCCAGCAGTGACCCTCTCGATCCCAGCTCTGGGGCCAACGTCCTGACTTTC.

The J gene is TRBJ1-1, the V gene TRBV29-1, with D possibly TRBD1 on 6 matching bases. Germline CDR1 SQVTM, CDR2 ANQGSEA. The length of the CDR3 is 12 residues. Trimming removed 5 bases from V and 2 bases from J, with 9 bases in between. The CDR3 sequence is CSVNRENTEAFF. The CDR3, as DNA: TGCAGCGTTAACAGGGAAAACACTGAAGCTTTCTTT.

The chain couples TRBV30 to TRBJ1-5; tentatively, D is TRBD1 (5 bases). Germline V gene sequence: CDR1 GTSNPN, CDR2 SVGIG (reference sequence). The CDR3 loop spans 14 amino acids. V lost 2 bases and J 0 bases, leaving 8 bases between the germline ends. The CDR3 reads CAWSKTASNQPQHF. CDR3 bases: TGTGCCTGGAGTAAGACAGCTAGCAATCAGCCCCAGCATTTT.

This clone appeared once. The rearrangement joins TRBV7-9 to TRBJ2-5; tentative D call: TRBD1 (5 bases). CDR3 size: 14 residues. The germline V gene encodes CDR1 SEHNR and CDR2 FQNEAQ (reference sequence). The V and J ends lost 0 bases and 4 bases respectively, with 9 bases between them. CDR3 nucleotides: TGTGCCAGCAGCTTAGCGGGGCGGCTAGAGACCCAGTACTTC. This gives the protein CASSLAGRLETQYF.

A single count supports this clone. V gene TRBV27 combines with J gene TRBJ1-1; D unclear. V lost 4 bases to trimming and J lost 0 bases, with 9 bases between them. The CDR3 is 14 residues long. The V gene's germline CDR1 is MNHEY and CDR2 SMNVEV (reference sequence). The CDR3 loop reads CASSSLGLNTEAFF. CDR3 DNA: TGTGCCAGCAGTTCTCTCGGTTTGAACACTGAAGCTTTCTTT.

This chain links TRBV7-6 with TRBJ2-6; D uncertain. The CDR3 totals 15 residues. Trimming removed 5 bases at V and 0 bases at J, with 8 bases between. Germline CDR1 is SGHVS and CDR2 is FNYEAQ. CDR3 coding DNA: TGTGCCAGCAGCCCCTATGGCTCTGGGGCCAACGTCCTGACTTTC. This sequence encodes CASSPYGSGANVLTF.

The V call is TRBV7-2, the J call TRBJ1-4, with TRBD1 identical over 7 bases. The V gene end was trimmed by 1 base and the J gene end by 8 bases; junction bases not matched to a gene: 4. The CDR3 has 14 residues. Germline loops: CDR1 SGHTA, CDR2 FQGNSA. The CDR3 protein is CASSLVGGQEKLFF. CDR3 coding DNA: TGTGCCAGCAGCTTAGTAGGGGGCCAGGAAAAACTGTTTTTT.

Details on this clone: One junction end disagrees with the germline gene, perhaps due to a read error. The chain is built from TRBV7-7 and TRBJ2-2; D gene ambiguous. Germline-derived CDR1 and CDR2 are SSHAT and FNYEAQ (reference sequence). CDR3 size: 16 residues. The CDR3: CASSATMRQNTGELFF. The CDR3 coding sequence is TGTGCTAGCAGCGCCACGATGCGACAGAACACCGGGGAGCTGTTTTTT. Looking up the rest from reference TRBV7-7 and TRBJ2-2 gives the full variable domain: GAGVSQSPRYKVTKRGQDVTLRCDPISSHATLYWYQQALGQGPEFLTYFNYEAQPDKSGLPSDRFSAERPEGSISTLTIQRTEQRDSAMYRCASSATMRQNTGELFFGEGSRLTVL.

The CDR3 nucleotides are TGTGCCAGCAGTTCCAGTGCCAAAAACATTCAGTACTTC. It codes for CASSSSAKNIQYF. The chain is built from TRBV27 and TRBJ2-4; D call uncertain. The CDR3 runs 13 residues. V dropped 4 bases and J dropped 1 base, with 5 bases sitting between them. Germline V CDR1 and CDR2: MNHEY, SMNVEV (reference sequence).

The V and J genes are TRBV25-1 and TRBJ1-1, with TRBD1 matching over 7 bases. Germline values: CDR1 MGHDK, CDR2 SYGVNS. V gave up 5 bases and J gave up 2 bases; unmatched junction bases: 8. The CDR3 consists of 15 residues. The CDR3: CASSNYRGPNTEAFF. In DNA form, the CDR3 reads TGTGCCAGCAGTAATTACAGGGGACCCAACACTGAAGCTTTCTTT.

The rearrangement links TRBV5-4 to TRBJ2-7, with unresolved D. The CDR3 totals 13 residues. V gave up 3 bases and J gave up 1 base, with 8 bases separating them. CDR1 and CDR2 from the germline V gene are SGHNT and YYREEE (reference sequence). Written as DNA, the CDR3 is TGTGCCAGCAGCTCCGGGTTATCCTACGAGCAGTACTTC. It is translated as CASSSGLSYEQYF. The full variable domain, with the rest looked up from reference TRBV5-4 and TRBJ2-7, is ETGVTQSPTHLIKTRGQQVTLRCSSQSGHNTVSWYQQALGQGPQFIFQYYREEENGRGNFPPRFSGLQFPNYSSELNVNALELDDSALYLCASSSGLSYEQYFGPGTRLTVT.

There are a few counts of this clone. V and J are TRBV11-2 and TRBJ2-5; 9 bases fit TRBD1. The V segment lost 5 bases and the J segment 5 bases; nucleotides outside the gene matches: 6. The germline CDR1 and CDR2 sequences are SGHAT and FQNNGV. This CDR3 contains 14 residues. CDR3 sequence reads: CASSRQGVGETQYF. As DNA, the CDR3 is TGTGCCAGCAGCCGACAGGGGGTTGGGGAGACCCAGTACTTC.

This sequence joins TRBV7-2 and TRBJ1-1; tentatively, D is TRBD1 (5 bases). The CDR3 covers 16 residues. V was cut by 5 bases and J by 6 bases, with 22 bases left in between. CDR1 is SGHTA and CDR2 is FQGNSA in the germline V gene. Here the CDR3 DNA reads TGTGCCAGCAGCCACGGGCCCCAGGGTCGGAGTGCTGAAGCTTTCTTT. It codes for CASSHGPQGRSAEAFF.

The rearrangement joins TRBV27 to TRBJ2-2; TRBD1 matches 10 bases. This CDR3 spans 15 amino acids. V lost 7 bases and J lost 6; bases outside the gene matches: 8. The germline gives CDR1 MNHEY, CDR2 SMNVEV (reference sequence). The CDR3 loop is CASTSGQGLPGELFF. DNA of the CDR3: TGTGCCAGCACCTCGGGACAGGGGTTGCCCGGGGAGCTGTTTTTT.

The sample holds a few counts of this clone. This sequence joins TRBV6-5 and TRBJ1-4; tentative D call: TRBD1 (5 bases). The germline V gene has CDR1 MNHEY and CDR2 SVGAGI. CDR3 length: 12 amino acids. V was shortened by 6 bases and J by 8 bases, with 10 bases between the two germline ends. CDR3 amino acids: CASSQGGEKLFF. The CDR3 DNA sequence: TGTGCCAGCAGCCAGGGAGGCGAAAAACTGTTTTTT.

The chain combines TRBV28 with TRBJ2-7; D gene uncertain. Trimming took 3 bases from V and 6 from J, leaving 9 bases between them. CDR3 length equals 12 residues. Germline CDR1 and CDR2: MDHEN and SYDVKM. The CDR3 loop reads CASSFSNGEQYF. For the CDR3, the DNA is TGTGCCAGCAGTTTCTCCAACGGCGAGCAGTACTTC.

The chain links TRBV28 to TRBJ1-6; unclear D gene. The V and J ends lost 4 bases and 0 bases respectively, with 19 bases between them. Germline V CDR1 and CDR2: MDHEN, SYDVKM. The length of the CDR3 is 19 residues. In DNA form, the CDR3 reads TGTGCCAGCAGTTATGGGAGGGCCGAACTGAGCTCCTATAATTCACCCCTCCACTTT. This codes for CASSYGRAELSSYNSPLHF.

The chain couples TRBV4-2 to TRBJ2-3, with 8 bases lining up with TRBD2. Germline-derived CDR1 and CDR2 are LGHNA and YNFKEQ. V lost 0 bases, J lost 0 bases, and 8 bases stayed unmatched. The length of the CDR3 is 18 residues. CDR3: CASSQEPPRGGSTDTQYF. CDR3 bases: TGTGCCAGCAGCCAAGAACCCCCCCGGGGGGGAAGCACAGATACGCAGTATTTT.

The table lists this clone with a few counts. Within the sample, other DNA sequences also encode this same CDR3. CDR3 coding DNA: TGTGCCAGCAGTTACGGGGGCGGGGAGACCCAGTACTTC. It encodes CASSYGGGETQYF. The gene calls are TRBV6-6 and TRBJ2-5; a weak D match, TRBD1 (6 bases). This CDR3 spans 13 amino acids. Trimming cost V 2 bases and J 5 bases, with 9 bases left between them. Germline V lookup: CDR1 MNHNY, CDR2 SVGAGI (reference sequence).

V and J are TRBV19 and TRBJ2-3, with TRBD2 matching over 8 bases. The CDR3 is made up of 15 amino acids. Losses at the gene ends were 10 bases for V and 3 bases for J; bases not matched to a gene: 12. Germline V gene sequence: CDR1 LNHDA, CDR2 SQIVND (reference sequence). Here the CDR3 reads CATHGRAGETDTQYF. In nucleotides, the CDR3 is TGTGCCACCCACGGCCGAGCGGGGGAAACAGATACGCAGTATTTT.